This T cell receptor beta chain was captured by sequencing in a study of blood T cell repertoires in COVID-19. Some clones are missing from TCRdb's copy, which holds only in-frame ones; the method was immunoSEQ multiplex PCR. The table records around 230,000 clones, about 87% of them present only once. Germline assignment: CDR1 LGHNA and CDR2 YSLEER. The V gene lost 0 bases and the J gene lost 7 bases, with 15 bases spanning the gap. The CDR3 loop spans 16 amino acids. The chain carries TRBV4-3 and TRBJ1-4; tentatively, D is TRBD1 (5 bases). The TCR sequence derives from a woman aged 40 to 55 with acute COVID-19. Sequences were obtained from PBMCs or T cells enriched from blood (not recorded which). This CDR3 reads CASSQEEGRVGEKLFF. The CDR3 coding sequence is TGCGCCAGCAGCCAAGAGGAGGGGCGCGTCGGTGAAAAACTGTTTTTT.